A selection of T cell receptor beta chains follows, all from one sample in a study of T cell responses to AZD1222 COVID-19 vaccine. Produced via immunoSEQ multiplex PCR; TCRdb's table is partial and in-frame only. The sample lists around 160,000 clones; more than 85% were seen once. The sequenced sample was peripheral blood, obtained on day 0 of AZD1222 vaccination. The receptors here all came from an adult in good health. Each CDR3 is given with its conserved first and last residue. D genes are given only for firm matches. Only part of the rows carry a size: once, few, many, or a class if the clone is expanded.

j_call: TRBJ2-7; d_call: TRBD2; clone_size: NA; v_call: TRBV27; cdr3_aa: CASKGGEEQYF; cdr3_nt: TGTGCCAGCAAGGGAGGGGAGGAGCAGTACTTC
j_call: TRBJ2-1; d_call: TRBD2; clone_size: NA; v_call: TRBV25-1; cdr3_aa: CASSGRLAPQFF; cdr3_nt: TGTGCCAGCAGTGGTCGACTAGCACCGCAGTTCTTC
j_call: TRBJ1-4; d_call: NA; clone_size: NA; v_call: TRBV11-3; cdr3_aa: CASSARGGLEKLFF; cdr3_nt: TGTGCCAGCAGCGCCCGGGGGGGCTTGGAAAAACTGTTTTTT
j_call: TRBJ1-6; d_call: NA; clone_size: NA; v_call: TRBV5-5; cdr3_aa: CASSPGHTQGSYNSPLHF; cdr3_nt: TGTGCCAGCAGCCCGGGACACACTCAAGGCTCCTATAATTCACCCCTCCACTTT
j_call: TRBJ1-2; d_call: NA; clone_size: NA; v_call: TRBV28; cdr3_aa: CASSFNRATYGYTF; cdr3_nt: TGTGCCAGCAGTTTCAATCGGGCGACCTATGGCTACACCTTC
j_call: TRBJ1-5; d_call: NA; clone_size: NA; v_call: TRBV27; cdr3_aa: CASSDGYSNQPQHF; cdr3_nt: TGTGCCAGCAGCGACGGATATAGCAATCAGCCCCAGCATTTT
j_call: TRBJ2-7; d_call: TRBD2; clone_size: NA; v_call: TRBV30; cdr3_aa: CAWGGSYYEQYF; cdr3_nt: TGTGCCTGGGGCGGGAGCTACTACGAGCAGTACTTC
j_call: TRBJ2-2; d_call: NA; clone_size: NA; v_call: TRBV7-9; cdr3_aa: CASPRQLSFTGELFF; cdr3_nt: TGTGCCAGCCCCCGCCAACTTAGCTTCACCGGGGAGCTGTTTTTT
j_call: TRBJ1-1; d_call: NA; clone_size: many; v_call: TRBV4-2; cdr3_aa: CASGEGTEAFF; cdr3_nt: TGTGCCAGCGGAGAAGGCACTGAAGCTTTCTTT
j_call: TRBJ1-3; d_call: NA; clone_size: NA; v_call: TRBV7-9; cdr3_aa: CASSRPFSGNTIYF; cdr3_nt: TGTGCCAGCAGCCGACCGTTCTCTGGAAACACCATATATTTT
j_call: TRBJ2-2; d_call: NA; clone_size: NA; v_call: TRBV7-8; cdr3_aa: CASSFRGELFF; cdr3_nt: TGTGCCAGCAGCTTCAGGGGGGAGCTGTTTTTT
j_call: TRBJ1-1; d_call: NA; clone_size: NA; v_call: TRBV21-1; cdr3_aa: CASSGRPVGDTEAFF; cdr3_nt: TGTGCCAGCAGCGGCAGGCCGGTGGGGGACACTGAAGCTTTCTTT
j_call: TRBJ2-7; d_call: NA; clone_size: once; v_call: TRBV2; cdr3_aa: CASNPYEQYF; cdr3_nt: TGTGCCAGCAATCCGTACGAGCAGTACTTC
j_call: TRBJ1-5; d_call: NA; clone_size: NA; v_call: TRBV19; cdr3_aa: CASSLVGAYQPQHF; cdr3_nt: TGTGCCAGTAGTCTCGTGGGGGCCTATCAGCCCCAGCATTTT
j_call: TRBJ2-3; d_call: TRBD2; clone_size: NA; v_call: TRBV4-3; cdr3_aa: CASSQEEGRAADTQYF; cdr3_nt: TGCGCCAGCAGCCAAGAAGAGGGGAGGGCCGCAGATACGCAGTATTTT
j_call: TRBJ1-2; d_call: NA; clone_size: NA; v_call: TRBV24-1; cdr3_aa: CAIQGRYGYTF; cdr3_nt: TGTGCCATACAGGGTCGCTATGGCTACACCTTC
j_call: TRBJ2-3; d_call: NA; clone_size: NA; v_call: TRBV3-1/TRBV3-2; cdr3_aa: CASSPTLGLATDTQYF; cdr3_nt: TGTGCCAGCAGCCCCACGCTCGGCCTAGCGACAGATACGCAGTATTTT
j_call: TRBJ1-2; d_call: TRBD1; clone_size: NA; v_call: TRBV28; cdr3_aa: CASREWGDRYIANYGYTF; cdr3_nt: TGTGCCAGCAGGGAGTGGGGGGACAGATACATTGCTAACTATGGCTACACCTTC
j_call: TRBJ2-2; d_call: TRBD2; clone_size: NA; v_call: TRBV24-1; cdr3_aa: CATSGRGEGELFF; cdr3_nt: TGTGCCACCAGTGGTCGGGGGGAAGGGGAGCTGTTTTTT
j_call: TRBJ2-2; d_call: TRBD1; clone_size: once; v_call: TRBV10-3; cdr3_aa: CAISESNVRTGDTGELFF; cdr3_nt: TGTGCCATCAGTGAGTCGAATGTACGGACAGGAGATACCGGGGAGCTGTTTTTT
j_call: TRBJ2-6; d_call: NA; clone_size: NA; v_call: TRBV4-3; cdr3_aa: CASSQVPSGANVLTF; cdr3_nt: TGCGCCAGCAGCCAAGTCCCATCTGGGGCCAACGTCCTGACTTTC
j_call: TRBJ1-2; d_call: TRBD1; clone_size: NA; v_call: TRBV10-3; cdr3_aa: CAIAAVGQGGHGYTF; cdr3_nt: TGTGCCATCGCGGCGGTAGGACAGGGAGGCCATGGCTACACCTTC
j_call: TRBJ1-4; d_call: NA; clone_size: NA; v_call: TRBV2; cdr3_aa: CASRADGFNEKLFF; cdr3_nt: TGTGCCAGCAGGGCGGACGGGTTCAATGAAAAACTGTTTTTT
j_call: TRBJ2-1; d_call: TRBD2; clone_size: once; v_call: TRBV11-2; cdr3_aa: CASSSRLAGVSINEQFF; cdr3_nt: TGTGCCAGCAGCTCGAGACTAGCGGGAGTTTCAATCAATGAGCAGTTCTTC
j_call: TRBJ2-2; d_call: NA; clone_size: few; v_call: TRBV4-1; cdr3_aa: CASSQGETSAGELFF; cdr3_nt: TGCGCCAGCAGCCAAGGGGAAACATCCGCCGGGGAGCTGTTTTTT
j_call: TRBJ2-4; d_call: NA; clone_size: NA; v_call: TRBV5-6; cdr3_aa: CASRIRGWNIQYF; cdr3_nt: TGTGCCAGCAGGATCCGGGGTTGGAACATTCAGTACTTC